Presented here are 24 T cell receptor beta chains from one specimen sequenced in a study of vaccination and CD4 T cells after COVID-19. No antigen has been identified for these receptors. Time point reported: late sampling 161 to 241 days after vaccination in a few convalescent patients. Treatment reported: roughly 10-day PBMC culture with coronavirus spike peptide pools or control peptides (ViraFEST assay). Sequence data for DNA of cultured CD4+ T cells were generated by the Oncomine TCR Beta short-read assay. One entry per CDR3 protein results from TCRdb running MiXCR on the PCR reads. The sample yields approximately 23,000 distinct CDR3 sequences, approximately 41% seen once. Specimen: CD4+ T cells from blood, cultured in vitro, collected about 7 months after SARS-CoV-2 vaccination. The receptors were sampled from a human donor who had recovered from COVID-19.

The gene calls are TRBV6-5 and TRBJ2-1; D is perhaps TRBD1 or TRBD2 (6 bases each). In germline, CDR1 is MNHEY, CDR2 SVGAGI. The V end lost 2 bases, the J end lost 10 bases, and 12 bases lay between the germline ends. This CDR3 is 13 amino acids long. Written as DNA, the CDR3 is TGTGCCAGCAGTTACGGGGGGCCCTGGGAGCAGTTCTTC. It yields the protein CASSYGGPWEQFF.

The gene calls are TRBV6-5 and TRBJ1-2; D is unresolved. The CDR3 loop spans 12 amino acids. V was trimmed by 4 bases and J by 7 bases, leaving 10 bases between them. Germline lookup yields CDR1 MNHEY and CDR2 SVGAGI. This CDR3 reads CASSSTSGGYTF. Written as DNA, the CDR3 is TGTGCCAGCAGTTCTACCAGTGGTGGCTACACCTTC.

There are a few counts of this clonotype. V gene TRBV6-4 combines with J gene TRBJ2-1; a weak D match, TRBD2 (5 bases). Germline V CDR1 and CDR2: MRHNA, SNTAGT. V was pared by 5 bases and J by 7 bases, with 12 bases between. The CDR3 spans 13 residues. The CDR3 sequence is CASSRDPENEQFF. CDR3 coding DNA: TGTGCCAGCAGTCGGGATCCGGAAAATGAGCAGTTCTTC.

This sequence joins TRBV7-9 and TRBJ2-7; 13 positions match TRBD2. Germline V lookup: CDR1 SEHNR, CDR2 FQNEAQ (reference sequence). Trimming cost V 5 bases and J 4 bases; bases outside gene matches: 8. This CDR3 has 16 amino acids. The CDR3: CASSPRTSGRLYEQYF. The CDR3 coding sequence is TGTGCCAGCAGCCCCAGGACTAGCGGGAGACTGTACGAGCAGTACTTC.

This clonotype turned up a few times. V is TRBV7-3 and J is TRBJ2-5; unclear D gene. The CDR3 runs 13 residues. V lost 5 bases to trimming and J lost 4 bases, with 11 bases between them. Germline V gene data show CDR1 as SGHTA and CDR2 as FQGTGA. CDR3 sequence: CASSPLGRETQYF. CDR3 nucleotide sequence: TGTGCCAGCAGCCCTCTAGGAAGAGAGACCCAGTACTTC.

This clonotype is a singleton in its sample. The rearrangement joins TRBV12-3 or TRBV12-4 to TRBJ2-1, with D perhaps matching TRBD1 (6 bases). Trimming took off 5 bases at V and 0 bases at J, with 14 bases between the two ends. The CDR3 extends over 16 amino acids. This CDR3 reads CASSGYRDLSYNEQFF. For the CDR3, the DNA is TGTGCCAGCAGTGGATACAGGGACCTCTCCTACAATGAGCAGTTCTTC.

The chain has TRBV11-2 and TRBJ2-5; D is uncertain. Germline V gene lookup returns CDR1 SGHAT and CDR2 FQNNGV. V lost 3 bases and J lost 4, with 6 bases in between. This CDR3 comprises 12 residues. CDR3 DNA sequence: TGTGCCAGCAGCTTTGGAGTAGAGACCCAGTACTTC. This encodes CASSFGVETQYF.

This sequence joins TRBV5-4 and TRBJ1-2; D is uncertain. This CDR3 has 14 residues. In germline, CDR1 is SGHNT, CDR2 YYREEE (reference sequence). V lost 1 base and J 1 base, leaving 8 bases between the germline ends. CDR3 loop: CASSLSLNNYGYTF. DNA of the CDR3: TGTGCCAGCAGCTTGTCCTTGAATAACTATGGCTACACCTTC.

This clonotype occurred a few times. The rearrangement joins TRBV20-1 to TRBJ1-5; the D gene is possibly TRBD1 (5 bases). The CDR3 runs 14 residues. Trimming left V 5 bases short and J 3 bases short, with 14 bases between. The germline V gene has CDR1 DFQATT and CDR2 SNEGSKA (reference sequence). The chain's CDR3 is CSAVDSRANQPQHF. CDR3 sequence (DNA): TGCAGTGCTGTTGACAGTAGGGCCAATCAGCCCCAGCATTTT.

This clonotype was observed a few times. The chain has TRBV7-2 and TRBJ2-6, with 7 bases that match TRBD1. This CDR3 spans 15 amino acids. The germline V gene has CDR1 SGHTA and CDR2 FQGNSA. V gave up 5 bases and J gave up 2 bases; unmatched junction bases: 3. The CDR3 DNA reads as TGTGCCAGCAGCCCAGGACAGGCTGGGGCCAACGTCCTGACTTTC. It codes for CASSPGQAGANVLTF.

The sample holds a few counts of this clonotype. The rearrangement links TRBV6-4 to TRBJ2-1, with 9 bases that match TRBD1. CDR1 is MRHNA and CDR2 is SNTAGT in the germline V gene. Unmatched junction bases numbered 4, after V lost 1 base and J lost 3 bases. The CDR3 has 16 amino acids. The CDR3 here is CASSDFGTGHYNEQFF. The CDR3 region has the DNA TGTGCCAGCAGTGACTTTGGGACAGGGCACTACAATGAGCAGTTCTTC.

The chain combines TRBV20-1 with TRBJ2-3, with 13 bases aligning to TRBD2. The junction had 4 bases not matched to a gene; V was cut back by 3 bases and J by 4 bases. This CDR3 is 15 amino acids long. CDR1 DFQATT and CDR2 SNEGSKA come from the germline V gene (reference sequence). CDR3 nucleotides: TGCAGTGCTAGCACTAGCGGGAGGGACGCAGATACGCAGTATTTT. It translates to CSASTSGRDADTQYF.

The chain carries TRBV19 and TRBJ1-5, with D perhaps matching TRBD1 (6 bases). V lost 6 bases and J 5 bases, leaving 11 bases between the germline ends. The germline gives CDR1 LNHDA, CDR2 SQIVND (reference sequence). The CDR3 consists of 13 residues. The CDR3 bases are TGTGCCAGTAGGACTCCAGGGGATCAGCCCCAGCATTTT. It is translated as CASRTPGDQPQHF.

The rearrangement joins TRBV6-5 to TRBJ2-7; D remains ambiguous. Germline loops: CDR1 MNHEY, CDR2 SVGAGI. This CDR3 is 12 amino acids long. With 4 bases removed from V and 2 bases from J, the gap between germline ends came to 6 bases. CDR3 amino acids: CASSFTTYEQYF. CDR3 DNA sequence: TGTGCCAGCAGTTTTACCACCTACGAGCAGTACTTC.

J is TRBJ2-1 and V is TRBV7-2; 11 nucleotides agree with TRBD2. V dropped 5 bases and J dropped 4; count of bases not matched to a gene: 4. Per the germline V gene, CDR1 is SGHTA and CDR2 is FQGNSA. The CDR3 spans 15 residues. The CDR3 bases are TGTGCCAGCAGCACGACTAGCGGGACGTACAATGAGCAGTTCTTC. Translated, it gives CASSTTSGTYNEQFF.

In the case of this clonotype: At one end, the junction sequence differs from germline, possibly due to a read error. The chain links TRBV7-9 to TRBJ2-7; TRBD1 aligns across 8 bases. Germline V CDR1 and CDR2: SEHNR, FQNEAQ (reference sequence). This CDR3 spans 15 amino acids. CDR3 nucleotide sequence: TGCGCCAGCAGCTTGGGTGGGACAGGCTCCTACGAGCAGTACTTC. This translates into CASSLGGTGSYEQYF.

This clonotype was observed a handful of times. J is TRBJ1-6 and V is TRBV6-5; no definite D call. The CDR3 is 17 residues long. CDR1 is MNHEY, CDR2 SVGAGI, per germline. Deletions cut 0 bases from V and 14 bases from J, with 23 bases between. The CDR3 loop reads CASSYSARASLNWALHF. The CDR3 region has the DNA TGTGCCAGCAGTTACTCAGCCCGGGCCTCGTTAAATTGGGCCCTCCACTTT.

This rearrangement joins TRBV11-2 to TRBJ2-1; D possibly matches TRBD1 or TRBD2 (6 bases each). Germline V gives CDR1 SGHAT, CDR2 FQNNGV. The CDR3 is made up of 15 amino acids. The germline V and J ends were trimmed by 5 bases and 4 bases, with 15 bases remaining between them. CDR3 amino acids: CASSQIRGRYNEQFF. CDR3 in DNA: TGTGCCAGCAGCCAGATTAGGGGGAGGTACAATGAGCAGTTCTTC.

This clonotype was counted once. The chain recombines TRBV19 with TRBJ1-5; 8 bases map to TRBD1. This CDR3 is built from 17 residues. The trim removed 5 bases at V and 0 bases at J, leaving 9 bases unmatched. Per the germline V gene, CDR1 is LNHDA and CDR2 is SQIVND (reference sequence). CDR3 loop: CASSAPGGGYSNQPQHF. CDR3 bases: TGTGCCAGTAGTGCTCCAGGGGGCGGCTATAGCAATCAGCCCCAGCATTTT.

This chain links TRBV5-4 with TRBJ1-6; tentatively, D is TRBD1 (5 bases). The germline V and J ends were trimmed by 3 bases and 10 bases, with 14 bases remaining between them. The CDR3 totals 14 residues. Germline CDR1 and CDR2: SGHNT and YYREEE (reference sequence). The CDR3 region is CASSSAGEVSPLHF. CDR3 DNA sequence: TGTGCCAGCAGCTCAGCGGGGGAGGTGTCACCCCTCCACTTT.

J is TRBJ1-4 and V is TRBV7-9, with D unresolved. Between the trimmed V and J ends, which lost 3 bases and 3 bases, there was a span of 11 bases. The germline CDR1 and CDR2 sequences are SEHNR and FQNEAQ (reference sequence). The CDR3 spans 15 residues. CDR3 in amino acids: CASSLSVNSNEKLFF. Written as DNA, the CDR3 is TGTGCCAGCAGCTTGTCCGTTAACTCTAATGAAAAACTGTTTTTT.

V is TRBV7-9 and J is TRBJ2-7, with D uncertain. This CDR3 is built from 15 residues. Per the germline V gene, CDR1 is SEHNR and CDR2 is FQNEAQ (reference sequence). Trimming took 1 base from V and 0 from J, leaving 10 bases between them. The CDR3 nucleotides are TGTGCCAGCAGCTTAGAGGCTGCCATCTCCTACGAGCAGTACTTC. Its translation is CASSLEAAISYEQYF.

This clonotype was detected a few times. This chain connects TRBV19 to TRBJ2-7; 8 positions match TRBD2. The length of the CDR3 is 14 residues. V lost 3 bases and J lost 5; bases outside the gene matches: 6. The germline V gene has CDR1 LNHDA and CDR2 SQIVND (reference sequence). The CDR3 reads CASSIGSGKDEQYF. CDR3 DNA sequence: TGTGCCAGTAGTATTGGTAGCGGGAAAGACGAGCAGTACTTC.

This clonotype occurred a few times. V usage is TRBV6-5 and J usage is TRBJ2-7; 7 positions match TRBD2. Germline V CDR1 and CDR2: MNHEY, SVGAGI. CDR3 length equals 16 residues. Germline trimming cut 2 bases from V and 1 base from J; bases unmatched to any gene: 8. CDR3 DNA sequence: TGTGCCAGCAGTTACGCAGGCGGGAGACCATCCTACGAGCAGTACTTC. This gives the protein CASSYAGGRPSYEQYF.